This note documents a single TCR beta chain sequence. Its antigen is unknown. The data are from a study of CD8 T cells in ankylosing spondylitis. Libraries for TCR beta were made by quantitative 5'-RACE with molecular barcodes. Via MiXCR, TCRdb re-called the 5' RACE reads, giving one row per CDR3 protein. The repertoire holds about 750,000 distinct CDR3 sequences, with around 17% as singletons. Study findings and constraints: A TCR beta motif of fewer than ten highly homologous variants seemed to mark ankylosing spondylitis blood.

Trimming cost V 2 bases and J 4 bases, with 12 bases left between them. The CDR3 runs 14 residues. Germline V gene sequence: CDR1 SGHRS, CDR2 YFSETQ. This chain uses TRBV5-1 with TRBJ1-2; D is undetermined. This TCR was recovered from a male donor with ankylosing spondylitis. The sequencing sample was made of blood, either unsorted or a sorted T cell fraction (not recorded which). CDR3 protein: CASSLVEPRYGYTF. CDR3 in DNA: TGCGCCAGCAGCTTAGTAGAACCGCGCTATGGCTACACCTTC.